This T cell receptor beta chain is drawn from a study of blood T cell repertoires in COVID-19. Study context: Nucleic acid was either cDNA or gDNA, and it came from T cells, B-cell-depleted T cells, or PBMCs.

CDR3 size: 13 residues. CDR1 SGDLS and CDR2 YYNGEE come from the germline V gene. V gave up 0 bases and J gave up 6 bases; unmatched junction bases: 2. Source study methods: Estimation of nucleated cell counts relied on the amplification of reference gene primers. Generated by immunoSEQ multiplex PCR, the TCRdb table keeps only in-frame clones and is missing some. The DNA gave D and trimming, while V, J and clone size come from that table. The profile shows about 120,000 clones, around 81% of them singletons. The V gene is TRBV9, the J gene TRBJ1-2, with TRBD1 matching over 7 bases. Sequenced input: peripheral blood. This clonotype originated in a man aged 70 or older with acute or convalescent COVID-19. The CDR3 DNA reads as TGTGCCAGCAGCGTAGGACAGGGAGATGGCTACACCTTC. As protein: CASSVGQGDGYTF.